A single sample is the source of the 30 T cell receptor beta chains below, sequenced in a study of blood T cell repertoires in COVID-19. The protocol was immunoSEQ multiplex PCR, while the TCRdb copy is restricted to in-frame clones and leaves out a portion. The sample lists roughly 180,000 clones, around 85% occurring once. Sequencing was performed on PBMCs or T cells enriched from blood (not recorded which). The receptors here all came from a woman in her forties with acute COVID-19.

V gene TRBV19 combines with J gene TRBJ1-3, with unresolved D. CDR3 size: 14 residues. Germline-derived CDR1 and CDR2 are LNHDA and SQIVND (reference sequence). Trimming removed 3 bases at V and 3 bases at J, with 9 bases between. The chain's CDR3 is CASSIPSFGNTIYF. CDR3 nucleotides: TGTGCCAGTAGTATCCCCAGTTTTGGAAACACCATATATTTT.

The V call is TRBV6-6, the J call TRBJ2-7; 8 bases map to TRBD1. This CDR3 contains 13 residues. From germline, CDR1 is MNHNY and CDR2 SVGAGI (reference sequence). Trimming at V came to 5 bases and at J to 3 bases, leaving 3 bases not matched to a gene. CDR3 sequence (DNA): TGTGCCAGCAGTCCAGGGGGCAGCTACGAGCAGTACGTC. It specifies CASSPGGSYEQYV.

As for this clone: In the same sample, other DNA sequences code for this CDR3. The chain has TRBV2 and TRBJ1-5, with unresolved D. The CDR3 extends over 11 amino acids. The ends were cut back, 5 bases at V and 4 bases at J, with 3 bases in the middle. The germline CDR1 and CDR2 sequences are SNHLY and FYNNEI. CDR3 nucleotides: TGTGCCAGCAGTATAAATCAGCCCCAGCATTTT. It codes for CASSINQPQHF.

The gene calls are TRBV7-9 and TRBJ1-2; a weak D match, TRBD1 (6 bases). This CDR3 spans 16 amino acids. V lost 5 bases to trimming and J lost 2 bases, with 18 bases between them. The germline V gene has CDR1 SEHNR and CDR2 FQNEAQ (reference sequence). The CDR3 spells CASSPPEGVGNYGYTF. The CDR3, as DNA: TGTGCCAGCAGCCCCCCCGAGGGGGTAGGCAACTATGGCTACACCTTC.

This clone was picked up one time. The genes are TRBV4-1 and TRBJ1-3, with 8 bases aligning to TRBD1. Trimming at V came to 2 bases and at J to 0 bases, leaving 15 bases not matched to a gene. There are 20 residues in the CDR3. The germline V gene has CDR1 MGHRA and CDR2 YSYEKL. CDR3 in DNA: TGCGCCAGCAGCCAACCGCTGCCGAGACAGGGGCTGTTCTCTGGAAACACCATATATTTT. It codes for CASSQPLPRQGLFSGNTIYF.

This clone was counted between two and nine times. CDR3 protein: CASSLEGTLGEQFF. In DNA form, the CDR3 reads TGCGCCAGCAGCTTGGAAGGGACTCTAGGTGAGCAGTTCTTC. This chain uses TRBV5-1 with TRBJ2-1; TRBD2 is a possible D gene (6 bases). The ends were cut back, 0 bases at V and 9 bases at J, with 13 bases in the middle. Germline V CDR1 and CDR2: SGHRS, YFSETQ. The CDR3 runs to 14 residues.

The chain recombines TRBV28 with TRBJ1-2, with D tentatively TRBD1 (5 bases). CDR3 length: 14 amino acids. V was cut by 5 bases and J by 4 bases, with 14 bases left in between. From germline, CDR1 is MDHEN and CDR2 SYDVKM. The CDR3, as DNA: TGTGCCAGCAGTACCCCTGACAGTTTCTATGGCTACACCTTC. Amino acid sequence: CASSTPDSFYGYTF.

CDR3 protein: CATNIAYEQYV. As DNA, the CDR3 is TGTGCCACCAACATTGCCTACGAGCAGTACGTC. The rearrangement joins TRBV24-1 to TRBJ2-7, with D unclear. The CDR3 is 11 residues long. Trimming cost V 8 bases and J 2 bases, with 6 bases left between them. CDR1 KGHDR and CDR2 SFDVKD come from the germline V gene.

V usage is TRBV5-8 and J usage is TRBJ2-1; D may be TRBD2 (6 bases). The CDR3 loop spans 15 amino acids. Trimming shortened V by 1 base and J by 10 bases, and 18 bases separated the two germline ends. Germline V gene sequence: CDR1 SGHTS, CDR2 YDEGEE. CDR3 DNA: TGTGCCAGCAGCTTGCCGGAGGGCGAAGTTGAGGAGCAGTTCTTC. This encodes CASSLPEGEVEEQFF. Based on the CDR3 plus reference TRBV5-8 and TRBJ2-1, the full variable domain is EAGVTQSPTHLIKTRGQQATLRCSPISGHTSVYWYQQALGLGLQFLLWYDEGEERNRGNFPPRFSGRQFPNYSSELNVNALELEDSALYLCASSLPEGEVEEQFFGPGTRLTVL.

The chain uses TRBV7-6 and TRBJ2-1; TRBD2 matches at 8 bases. CDR1 and CDR2 from the germline V gene are SGHVS and FNYEAQ. The CDR3 runs 19 residues. The V gene end was trimmed by 1 base and the J gene end by 4 bases; junction bases not matched to a gene: 15. This CDR3 reads CASSLELADGMGRYNEQFF. CDR3 nucleotides: TGTGCCAGCAGCTTAGAACTAGCGGACGGTATGGGGCGGTACAATGAGCAGTTCTTC.

V gene TRBV25-1 combines with J gene TRBJ1-1, with D maybe TRBD1 (6 bases). The CDR3 has 16 residues. Germline V gives CDR1 MGHDK, CDR2 SYGVNS. Trimming took off 5 bases at V and 1 base at J, with 17 bases between the two ends. CDR3 in amino acids: CASSPQGFSRNTEAFF. CDR3 sequence (DNA): TGTGCCAGCAGTCCTCAGGGGTTTTCAAGGAACACTGAAGCTTTCTTT. The complete variable domain, with remaining parts taken from reference TRBV25-1 and TRBJ1-1, reads EADIYQTPRYLVIGTGKKITLECSQTMGHDKMYWYQQDPGMELHLIHYSYGVNSTEKGDLSSESTVSRIRTEHFPLTLESARPSHTSQYLCASSPQGFSRNTEAFFGQGTRLTVV.

In this sample, this clone turned up once. This chain's CDR3 is CASSALTSGSYNEQFF. CDR3 coding DNA: TGTGCCAGCAGTGCCCTGACTAGCGGGAGCTACAATGAGCAGTTCTTC. This chain connects TRBV6-1 to TRBJ2-1; 12 nucleotides line up with TRBD2. The CDR3 is 16 amino acids. The germline CDR1 and CDR2 sequences are MNHNS and SASEGT. V lost 4 bases and J lost 3; bases outside the gene matches: 4.

V and J are TRBV27 and TRBJ2-7; TRBD2 matches 15 bases. V lost 5 bases, J lost 2 bases, and 7 bases stayed unmatched. CDR3 length: 17 residues. Per germline, CDR1 MNHEY and CDR2 SMNVEV (reference sequence). The CDR3 is CASSLLGLAGGTYEQYF. CDR3 nucleotide sequence: TGTGCCAGCAGTCTACTTGGACTAGCGGGAGGGACCTACGAGCAGTACTTC.

This clone was counted once. The chain joins TRBV9 to TRBJ2-5; 16 nucleotides match TRBD2. Germline trimming cut 4 bases from V and 3 bases from J; bases unmatched to any gene: 6. The CDR3 covers 17 residues. Germline CDR1 and CDR2: SGDLS and YYNGEE. The DNA of the CDR3 is TGTGCCAGCAGCTTGACCGGGACTAGCGGGAGGGAAGAGACCCAGTACTTC. Its protein is CASSLTGTSGREETQYF. Variable domain in full (rest from reference TRBV9 and TRBJ2-5): DSGVTQTPKHLITATGQRVTLRCSPRSGDLSVYWYQQSLDQGLQFLIQYYNGEERAKGNILERFSAQQFPDLHSELNLSSLELGDSALYFCASSLTGTSGREETQYFGPGTRLLVL.

V gene TRBV29-1 combines with J gene TRBJ2-1; the match to TRBD1 covers 7 bases. With 6 bases clipped from V and 6 bases from J, the junction kept 8 bases outside the gene matches. The CDR3 sequence is 13 residues long. The germline V gene has CDR1 SQVTM and CDR2 ANQGSEA. The CDR3 coding sequence is TGCAGCGTGTCGAACCGGGACAGCAATGAGCAGTTCTTC. This translates into CSVSNRDSNEQFF.

The J gene is TRBJ2-7, the V gene TRBV7-2; D is ambiguous. This CDR3 is 13 amino acids long. The V end was cut by 1 base, the J end by 3 bases, with 7 bases between. Looked up from germline, CDR1 is SGHTA and CDR2 is FQGNSA. This CDR3 is CASSLEPGYEQYV. CDR3 sequence (DNA): TGTGCCAGCAGCTTAGAGCCCGGCTACGAGCAGTACGTC.

The chain recombines TRBV7-9 with TRBJ2-1; 12 bases map to TRBD1. The length of the CDR3 is 18 residues. V shed 2 bases, J shed 7 bases, and the junction held 12 bases outside the gene matches. In germline, CDR1 is SEHNR, CDR2 FQNEAQ (reference sequence). The CDR3 bases are TGTGCCAGCAGCTTAAGGCCTGGGACAGGGGGCGCTCAGAATGAGCAGTTCTTC. Amino acid sequence: CASSLRPGTGGAQNEQFF.

The rearrangement links TRBV7-9 to TRBJ2-7; 8 bases line up with TRBD2. Germline CDR1 reads SEHNR; CDR2 reads FQNEAQ (reference sequence). J was trimmed by 4 bases and V by 0 bases; bases with no gene match: 5. This CDR3 has 15 residues. The CDR3 sequence is CASSLAQREFYEQYF. The DNA of the CDR3 is TGTGCCAGCAGCTTAGCCCAGCGGGAGTTTTACGAGCAGTACTTC.

The chain carries TRBV19 and TRBJ2-2; TRBD1 agrees at 7 bases. Germline V gene lookup returns CDR1 LNHDA and CDR2 SQIVND (reference sequence). CDR3 length: 18 residues. The trim removed 5 bases at V and 8 bases at J, leaving 20 bases unmatched. The CDR3: CASSSMDLGGRGTGELFF. CDR3 coding DNA: TGTGCCAGTAGTTCCATGGACTTAGGGGGCAGAGGCACTGGGGAGCTGTTTTTT.

V is TRBV5-1 and J is TRBJ2-1; TRBD1 agrees at 7 bases. Trimming took 0 bases from V and 7 from J; bases not matched to a gene: 7. Germline V gene sequence: CDR1 SGHRS, CDR2 YFSETQ. The CDR3 contains 15 residues. This chain's CDR3 is CASSLGDSLTNEQFF. In DNA, the CDR3 is TGCGCCAGCAGCTTGGGGGACAGTCTCACTAATGAGCAGTTCTTC.

The V gene is TRBV12-3 or TRBV12-4, the J gene TRBJ1-1, with 8 positions matching TRBD1. CDR3 size: 13 residues. V trimming: 8 bases; J trimming: 1 base; junction bases outside the gene matches: 3. CDR3 sequence: CASRGTGNTEAFF. CDR3 nucleotides: TGTGCCAGCCGGGGGACAGGGAACACTGAAGCTTTCTTT.

This clone was seen at least ten times. The chain carries TRBV10-3 and TRBJ2-1; 9 bases are a match to TRBD1. J lost 4 bases, V lost 6 bases, and 7 bases had no gene match. Germline CDR1 and CDR2: ENHRY and SYGVKD. This CDR3 has 15 residues. The CDR3 is CAISNRGQGYNEQFF. The CDR3, as DNA: TGTGCCATCAGCAACCGGGGACAGGGATACAATGAGCAGTTCTTC.

The chain is built from TRBV6-5 and TRBJ1-5; tentatively, D is TRBD1 (6 bases). CDR1 is MNHEY, CDR2 SVGAGI, per germline. V lost 0 bases, J lost 6 bases, and 12 bases lay in between. The CDR3 consists of 15 residues. CDR3 sequence: CASSYSRGLGQPQHF. CDR3 nucleotides: TGTGCCAGCAGTTACTCGCGGGGGCTTGGTCAGCCCCAGCATTTT.

The rearrangement links TRBV2 to TRBJ2-5, with D perhaps TRBD2 (5 bases). This CDR3 comprises 11 residues. Germline-derived CDR1 and CDR2 are SNHLY and FYNNEI. V lost 7 bases to trimming and J lost 9 bases, with 12 bases between them. The CDR3 nucleotides read TGTGCCAGCAAAGCCCCGGAGGCCCAGTACTTC. Its translation: CASKAPEAQYF.

This rearrangement joins TRBV4-1 to TRBJ2-1; 13 bases map to TRBD2. Trimming at V came to 6 bases and at J to 8 bases, leaving 7 bases not matched to a gene. Germline V gives CDR1 MGHRA, CDR2 YSYEKL. This CDR3 has 15 amino acids. The CDR3 spells CASRSGLAGADEQFF. CDR3 DNA: TGCGCCAGCAGGTCCGGACTAGCGGGAGCTGATGAGCAGTTCTTC.

The rearrangement joins TRBV5-1 to TRBJ1-6; TRBD1 agrees at 8 bases. Looked up from germline, CDR1 is SGHRS and CDR2 is YFSETQ. This CDR3 has 15 amino acids. Unmatched junction bases numbered 8, after V lost 5 bases and J lost 7 bases. The CDR3 DNA reads as TGCGCCAGCAGTCGGATGGGACAGGCAAATTCACCCCTCCACTTT. It codes for CASSRMGQANSPLHF.

The chain carries TRBV4-2 and TRBJ1-1; D ambiguous. This CDR3 has 17 amino acids. Trimming took 5 bases from V and 0 from J, leaving 19 bases between them. Germline V gene data show CDR1 as LGHNA and CDR2 as YNFKEQ. CDR3 region: CASSSGRDTYMNTEAFF. CDR3 nucleotides: TGTGCCAGCAGCTCCGGACGGGATACTTACATGAACACTGAAGCTTTCTTT.

This chain uses TRBV5-8 with TRBJ2-5; a possible D gene is TRBD2 (7 bases). The CDR3 has 17 amino acids. Trimming removed 3 bases at V and 4 bases at J, with 22 bases between. Germline V lookup: CDR1 SGHTS, CDR2 YDEGEE. The CDR3 sequence is CASSWGPGREVPETQYF. CDR3 DNA sequence: TGTGCCAGCAGCTGGGGGCCTGGACGGGAGGTCCCAGAGACCCAGTACTTC.

The rearrangement uses TRBV6-5 and TRBJ1-2; a possible D gene is TRBD1 (6 bases). Looked up from germline, CDR1 is MNHEY and CDR2 is SVGAGI. The CDR3 covers 12 residues. V lost 5 bases to trimming and J lost 8 bases, with 12 bases between them. This CDR3 reads CASSPRGYGYTF. Here the CDR3 DNA reads TGTGCCAGCAGTCCTAGGGGGTACGGCTACACCTTC.

The chain combines TRBV2 with TRBJ1-1, with a possible D match to TRBD1 (5 bases). This CDR3 is built from 15 residues. From germline, CDR1 is SNHLY and CDR2 FYNNEI. Trimming shortened V by 5 bases and J by 0 bases, and 13 bases separated the two germline ends. CDR3 DNA: TGTGCCAGCAGTTTTCAGGGTTCCATGAACACTGAAGCTTTCTTT. It specifies CASSFQGSMNTEAFF.